Many counts were recorded for the clone carrying this T cell receptor (beta chain). Its antigen remains unknown. This entry comes from a study of neurological immune-mediated disorders. Study findings and constraints: None of the CDR3 amino acid sequences of expanded clones recurred across subjects, suggesting private repertoires in all groups.

TCRdb analysed the 5' RACE reads with MiXCR anew, one entry per CDR3 protein. This sample carries over 15,000 distinct CDR3 sequences, 9.5% to 12% of them seen once, and the ten largest clones take around 28%. Germline CDR1 reads SQVTM; CDR2 reads ANQGSEA. V shed 6 bases and J shed 1 base, with 3 bases lying between them. CDR3 length: 10 amino acids. Sample: CD8+ T cells from blood. The receptor was isolated from a woman aged 50 to 60 in good health. The rearrangement joins TRBV29-1 to TRBJ1-1; D is unclear. The CDR3: CSVTNTEAFF. The CDR3, as DNA: TGCAGCGTAACGAACACTGAAGCTTTCTTT. Drawing the rest from reference TRBV29-1 and TRBJ1-1, the complete variable domain is SAVISQKPSRDICQRGTSLTIQCQVDSQVTMMFWYRQQPGQSLTLIATANQGSEATYESGFVIDKFPISRPNLTFSTLTVSNMSPEDSSIYLCSVTNTEAFFGQGTRLTVV.